The clone carrying this T cell receptor beta chain showed up just a few times. Quantitative barcoded 5'-RACE was used to prepare TCR beta libraries. One entry per CDR3 protein, called by TCRdb with MiXCR from the 5' RACE reads. The data contain 150,000 to 200,000 distinct CDR3 sequences, 9.8% of them singletons. The data stem from a study of CD8 T cells in ankylosing spondylitis. Sequencing was carried out using blood, either unsorted or a sorted T cell fraction (not recorded which). This TCR came from a female donor with ankylosing spondylitis or in good health (not recorded which).

In nucleotides, the CDR3 is TGCGCCAGCAGCCAAGACGGCAGCACTGAAGCTTTCTTT. This gives the protein CASSQDGSTEAFF. The chain is built from TRBV4-1 and TRBJ1-1; no clear D gene. This CDR3 comprises 13 residues. The V end lost 0 bases, the J end lost 4 bases, and 6 bases lay between the germline ends. Germline V gene data show CDR1 as MGHRA and CDR2 as YSYEKL.